This entry lists 11 T cell receptor beta chains sequenced from one sample in a study of graft-versus-host responses after intestinal transplantation (dated by TCRdb to the early 2020s). Explained via the paper, the time point label denotes: cells obtained before transplantation from donor or recipient. In the mixed lymphocyte reactions, around 200,000 CFSE-labeled pre-transplant responders were plated with around 200,000 irradiated violet-dye-labeled stimulators and cultured for 6 days. Receptor amplification or capture employed the immunoSEQ multiplex PCR assay. Held by TCRdb, this immuneACCESS table contains in-frame sequences only and omits some clones. Under half of the omission traces to an unresolved V gene where checked; the cause of the rest is unknown. This sample holds around 20,000 clones; roughly 33% were observed only once. Roughly a tenth of the sample lies in the top ten. Source: alloreactive CD8+ T cells from a mixed lymphocyte reaction culture, taken before intestinal transplant. What this sample's cell subset or site label stands for: CFSE-low proliferating T cells sorted from roughly six-day pre-transplant mixed lymphocyte reaction (GvH or HvG direction). Every receptor here comes from a human patient who received an intestinal transplant.

This clone came up a few times. The chain recombines TRBV7-3 with TRBJ2-3; D unresolved. This CDR3 is 15 amino acids long. V was shortened by 2 bases and J by 2 bases, with 11 bases between the two germline ends. Germline V gives CDR1 SGHTA, CDR2 FQGTGA. CDR3 coding DNA: TGTGCCAGCAGCTTAGCCAGCGCGTCCACAGATACGCAGTATTTT. It encodes CASSLASASTDTQYF.

In its sample, this clone ranks as medium-sized. The chain has TRBV6-5 and TRBJ2-2; D gene uncertain. CDR3 length: 13 amino acids. The V and J ends lost 4 bases and 3 bases respectively, with 6 bases between them. The germline gives CDR1 MNHEY, CDR2 SVGAGI. CDR3 residues: CASSWLDTGELFF. Here the CDR3 DNA reads TGTGCCAGCAGTTGGCTAGACACCGGGGAGCTGTTTTTT.

This clone is medium-sized within its sample. The rearrangement joins TRBV4-1 to TRBJ2-7; 8 bases align to TRBD2. V dropped 4 bases and J dropped 0; count of bases not matched to a gene: 11. Germline assignment: CDR1 MGHRA and CDR2 YSYEKL. The CDR3 contains 17 residues. In DNA form, the CDR3 reads TGCGCCAGCAGCCCCGCGGGCGCGGGAGGACGCTCCTACGAGCAGTACTTC. Translation gives CASSPAGAGGRSYEQYF.

The chain joins TRBV7-6 to TRBJ2-2; 7 bases align to TRBD2. Germline CDR1 and CDR2: SGHVS and FNYEAQ. J lost 1 base, V lost 5 bases, and 1 base had no gene match. This CDR3 region has 14 residues. CDR3 amino acids: CASSASGNTGELFF. CDR3 sequence (DNA): TGTGCCAGCAGCGCTAGCGGGAACACCGGGGAGCTGTTTTTT.

This chain uses TRBV5-4 with TRBJ2-7, with TRBD2 matching 8 bases. The CDR3 loop spans 17 amino acids. In germline, CDR1 is SGHNT, CDR2 YYREEE (reference sequence). The V gene end was trimmed by 5 bases and the J gene end by 2 bases; junction bases not matched to a gene: 15. CDR3 DNA sequence: TGTGCCAGCAGAGACGGAGCCTTCGCGGGAGGACCCTACGAGCAGTACTTC. Residues: CASRDGAFAGGPYEQYF.

The CDR3 spells CASNYGWEQYF. Here the CDR3 DNA reads TGCGCCAGCAATTACGGTTGGGAGCAGTACTTC. The gene calls are TRBV10-2 and TRBJ2-7; D not certain. Trimming left V 7 bases short and J 7 bases short, with 11 bases between. CDR3 length: 11 amino acids. Germline V CDR1 and CDR2: WSHSY, SAAADI.

The CDR3 here is CASTPTTNYEQYF. In DNA, the CDR3 is TGTGCCAGTACCCCGACTACTAACTACGAGCAGTACTTC. J is TRBJ2-7 and V is TRBV19, with a weak D call TRBD2 (5 bases). V gave up 7 bases and J gave up 3 bases, with 13 bases separating them. Germline V gives CDR1 LNHDA, CDR2 SQIVND (reference sequence). The CDR3 runs 13 residues.

Relative to its sample, this clone is medium-sized. The chain uses TRBV5-1 and TRBJ1-3, with unresolved D. Trimming removed 1 base at V and 1 base at J, with 3 bases between. Germline V CDR1 and CDR2: SGHRS, YFSETQ. There are 13 residues in the CDR3. CDR3 sequence reads: CASSLISGNTIYF. CDR3 in DNA: TGCGCCAGCAGCTTGATATCTGGAAACACCATATATTTT.

The chain joins TRBV7-2 to TRBJ2-7; D possibly corresponds to TRBD2 (5 bases). V lost 5 bases and J 6 bases, leaving 20 bases between the germline ends. The germline gives CDR1 SGHTA, CDR2 FQGNSA. CDR3 length: 15 amino acids. Here the CDR3 DNA reads TGTGCCAGCAGCCCACGATTAGCGTACGGCTTCGAGCAGTACTTC. Protein product: CASSPRLAYGFEQYF.

This clone has more than one count but fewer than ten. V is TRBV7-6 and J is TRBJ2-7; the D is unclear. V lost 4 bases and J 2 bases, leaving 6 bases between the germline ends. The CDR3 has 12 residues. Germline-derived CDR1 and CDR2 are SGHVS and FNYEAQ. CDR3 sequence (DNA): TGTGCCAGCAGCTCCGGCCCCTACGAGCAGTACTTC. Its protein product is CASSSGPYEQYF.

This clone is labeled medium-sized (0.01 to 0.1%). CDR3 protein: CASSLPGQEPGYTF. CDR3 nucleotide sequence: TGTGCCAGCAGCTTACCGGGTCAGGAACCTGGCTACACCTTC. The V call is TRBV7-9, the J call TRBJ1-2; D ambiguous. This CDR3 contains 14 residues. Germline values: CDR1 SEHNR, CDR2 FQNEAQ (reference sequence). Deletions cut 2 bases from V and 7 bases from J, with 14 bases between.